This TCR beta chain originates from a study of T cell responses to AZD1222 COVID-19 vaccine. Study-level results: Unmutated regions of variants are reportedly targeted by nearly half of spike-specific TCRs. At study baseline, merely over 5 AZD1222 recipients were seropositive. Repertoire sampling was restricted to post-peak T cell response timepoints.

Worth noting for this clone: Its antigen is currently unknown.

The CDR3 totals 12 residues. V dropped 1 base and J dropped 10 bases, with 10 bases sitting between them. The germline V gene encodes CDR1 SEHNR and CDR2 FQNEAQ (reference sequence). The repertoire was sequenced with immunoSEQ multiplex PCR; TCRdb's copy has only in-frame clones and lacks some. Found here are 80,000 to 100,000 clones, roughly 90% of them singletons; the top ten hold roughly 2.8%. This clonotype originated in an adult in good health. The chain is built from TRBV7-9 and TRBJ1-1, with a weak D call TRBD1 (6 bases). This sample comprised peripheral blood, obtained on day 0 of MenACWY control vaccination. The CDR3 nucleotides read TGTGCCAGCAGCTTAGGTGACAGGAGAGCTTTCTTT. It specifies CASSLGDRRAFF.